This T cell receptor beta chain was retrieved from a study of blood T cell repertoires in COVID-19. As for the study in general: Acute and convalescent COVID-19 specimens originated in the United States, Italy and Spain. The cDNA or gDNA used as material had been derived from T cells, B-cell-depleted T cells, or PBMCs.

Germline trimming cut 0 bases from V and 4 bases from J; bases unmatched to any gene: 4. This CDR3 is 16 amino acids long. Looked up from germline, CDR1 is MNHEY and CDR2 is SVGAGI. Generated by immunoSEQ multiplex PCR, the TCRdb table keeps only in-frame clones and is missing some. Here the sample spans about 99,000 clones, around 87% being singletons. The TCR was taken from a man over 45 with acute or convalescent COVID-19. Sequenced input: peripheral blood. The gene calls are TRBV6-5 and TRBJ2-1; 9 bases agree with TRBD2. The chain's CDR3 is CASSYSSLAGYNEQFF. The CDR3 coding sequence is TGTGCCAGCAGTTACTCGAGCCTAGCGGGGTACAATGAGCAGTTCTTC.